Listed below are T cell receptor beta chains from one sample, sequenced in a study of blood T cell repertoires in COVID-19. The repertoire was sequenced with immunoSEQ multiplex PCR; TCRdb's copy has only in-frame clones and lacks some. The sample contains around 200,000 clones, 70% to 90% of which appear only once. Sequences were obtained from peripheral blood. The receptors were sampled from a woman older than 75 with acute or convalescent COVID-19. Each CDR3 is given with its conserved first and last residue. The order of the fields is CDR3 protein, CDR3 DNA, D gene, CDR3 length, V gene, J gene, clone size. The D gene is left open where the match is weak. Only some rows state a clone size, as once, few, many or a class for expanded clones.

CASSLEGGTGNYGYTF	TGTGCCAGCAGCTTAGAAGGAGGGACAGGAAACTATGGCTACACCTTC	TRBD1	16	TRBV11-3	TRBJ1-2	-
CASSQDGMGGIDTQYF	TGCGCCAGCAGCCAAGATGGAATGGGGGGTATAGATACGCAGTATTTT	-	16	TRBV4-3	TRBJ2-3	-
CASSQQRSYEQYF	TGTGCCAGCAGCCAGCAGCGCTCCTACGAGCAGTACTTC	-	13	TRBV4-2	TRBJ2-7	once
CASSDTSGSVTGELFF	TGTGCCAGCAGTGACACTAGCGGGAGCGTGACCGGGGAGCTGTTTTTT	TRBD2	16	TRBV25-1	TRBJ2-2	-
CASSIVGGHSNQPQHF	TGTGCCAGTAGTATAGTAGGAGGGCATAGCAATCAGCCCCAGCATTTT	-	16	TRBV19	TRBJ1-5	-
CASSYGTTYEQYF	TGTGCCAGCAGTTATGGGACTACCTACGAGCAGTACTTC	TRBD2	13	TRBV6-2/TRBV6-3	TRBJ2-7	many
CASSSGVRLYF	TGTGCCAGTAGTAGCGGGGTCCGACTGTATTTT	-	11	TRBV19	TRBJ2-3	once
CSVSRGNANYGYTF	TGCAGCGTTTCTAGGGGCAATGCTAACTATGGCTACACCTTC	-	14	TRBV29-1	TRBJ1-2	-
CASSRVQNYGYTF	TGTGCCAGCAGCCGGGTGCAGAACTATGGCTACACCTTC	-	13	TRBV27	TRBJ1-2	-
CASTQVLNQPQHF	TGTGCCAGCACCCAGGTTCTGAATCAGCCCCAGCATTTT	-	13	TRBV28	TRBJ1-5	-
CASRLAGEDTQYF	TGTGCCAGTAGACTAGCGGGAGAAGATACGCAGTATTTT	TRBD2	13	TRBV19	TRBJ2-3	-